Listed here are 21 T cell receptor beta chains from one sample, sequenced in a study of blood T cells in healthy people across ages. Through a sample-barcoded 5' primer and a J-beta primer mix, a second PCR was run for roughly 6 to 12 cycles. MiXCR, applied by TCRdb to the 5' RACE reads, yields one record per CDR3 protein. The sample shows around 1,000,000 distinct CDR3 sequences, approximately 25% of them seen only once. The data also belong to a second study, concerning T cells of mothers and their children.

The sample consisted of blood. The receptors here all came from a girl aged 2-10 years in good health.

Written as DNA, the CDR3 is TGTGCCAGTAGGGGGCCTAATGAAAAACTGTTTTTT. Translating gives CASRGPNEKLFF. V and J are TRBV19 and TRBJ1-4; the D gene is possibly TRBD1 (5 bases). Germline CDR1 and CDR2: LNHDA and SQIVND (reference sequence). The length of the CDR3 is 12 residues. V gave up 6 bases and J gave up 3 bases, with 5 bases separating them.

This clonotype was picked up a small number of times. The chain has TRBV29-1 and TRBJ2-5; D possibly matches TRBD1 or TRBD2 (5 bases each). Germline V gene sequence: CDR1 SQVTM, CDR2 ANQGSEA. This CDR3 is 14 amino acids long. V gave up 4 bases and J gave up 1 base, with 13 bases separating them. The CDR3 loop is CSVVGRLLQETQYF. The CDR3 region has the DNA TGCAGCGTTGTGGGACGGCTCCTCCAAGAGACCCAGTACTTC.

The chain joins TRBV12-3 or TRBV12-4 to TRBJ2-1; 13 positions match TRBD2. Trimming removed 6 bases from V and 8 bases from J; junction bases left unmatched: 7. The CDR3 has 15 residues. The chain's CDR3 is CASSATSGGWDEQFF. DNA for the CDR3: TGTGCCAGCAGCGCGACTAGCGGGGGGTGGGATGAGCAGTTCTTC.

The chain employs TRBV20-1 and TRBJ2-3; D not certain. The CDR3 covers 14 residues. The germline V gene encodes CDR1 DFQATT and CDR2 SNEGSKA (reference sequence). V dropped 7 bases and J dropped 0 bases, with 14 bases sitting between them. CDR3 nucleotide sequence: TGCAGTGTTATGGATCTTCTTAGCACAGATACGCAGTATTTT. Amino acids: CSVMDLLSTDTQYF.

This clonotype turned up a few times. The gene calls are TRBV12-3 or TRBV12-4 and TRBJ2-7; 9 positions agree with TRBD1. The J segment lost 4 bases and the V segment lost 6 bases, leaving 22 bases of the junction unmatched. This CDR3 is 19 amino acids long. CDR3 coding DNA: TGTGCCAGCAGCACTGGGGGTTTGGTTTCACGGGACAGGGCTTACGAGCAGTACTTC. Its translation: CASSTGGLVSRDRAYEQYF.

Points on this clonotype: This sequence may be a read error, since a much larger clone differs from it by one base. The rearrangement links TRBV9 to TRBJ2-1, with D perhaps matching TRBD2 (7 bases). The better agreement between TRBJ2-7 and the DNA end casts doubt on the J call. This CDR3 contains 13 residues. The germline V gene encodes CDR1 SGDLS and CDR2 YYNGEE. The CDR3 DNA is TGTGCCAGCAGCGTAGATGGGGGGGACAAGCAGTACTTC. Translating gives CASSVDGGDKQYF.

This clonotype has a single count. The chain recombines TRBV12-3 or TRBV12-4 with TRBJ2-2; 12 bases map to TRBD1. CDR3 length: 16 residues. Unmatched junction bases numbered 9, after V lost 6 bases and J lost 7 bases. CDR3: CASRPGQGARGGELFF. The CDR3 DNA follows: TGTGCCAGCAGACCGGGACAGGGGGCGCGGGGCGGGGAGCTGTTTTTT.

This chain uses TRBV7-3 with TRBJ2-3; 9 bases line up with TRBD1. CDR3 length: 16 residues. Germline loops: CDR1 SGHTA, CDR2 FQGTGA. V lost 2 bases to trimming and J lost 2 bases; unmatched junction nucleotides: 5. This CDR3 is CASSLLGQGNTDTQYF. The CDR3 DNA reads TGTGCCAGCAGCTTATTAGGACAGGGGAACACAGATACGCAGTATTTT.

The V call is TRBV12-3 or TRBV12-4, the J call TRBJ2-1; D might be TRBD1 (7 bases). The germline V and J ends were trimmed by 5 bases and 0 bases, with 17 bases remaining between them. This CDR3 comprises 17 residues. In DNA, the CDR3 is TGTGCCAGCAGTACACCTCCGGGGGACAGCTCCTACAATGAGCAGTTCTTC. Translated, it gives CASSTPPGDSSYNEQFF.

The table lists this clonotype with many counts. V and J are TRBV28 and TRBJ2-7; maybe TRBD1 (5 bases). CDR3 length equals 15 residues. V lost 6 bases to trimming and J lost 0 bases, with 15 bases between them. The germline gives CDR1 MDHEN, CDR2 SYDVKM. This CDR3 reads CASRFVQGSSYEQYF. DNA for the CDR3: TGTGCCAGCAGATTTGTTCAGGGATCCTCCTACGAGCAGTACTTC.

The chain recombines TRBV5-6 with TRBJ2-7; D is ambiguous. Germline V gene lookup returns CDR1 SGHDT and CDR2 YYEEEE. The CDR3 totals 16 residues. The V and J ends lost 0 bases and 0 bases respectively, with 13 bases between them. The CDR3 DNA sequence: TGTGCCAGCAGCTTGGAGTATCAGGAACCCTCCTACGAGCAGTACTTC. This sequence encodes CASSLEYQEPSYEQYF.

The chain couples TRBV14 to TRBJ2-3; the match to TRBD2 covers 11 bases. Unmatched junction bases numbered 6, after V lost 4 bases and J lost 9 bases. The CDR3 has 14 amino acids. Germline V CDR1 and CDR2: SGHDN, FVKESK. CDR3 sequence reads: CASSLAGGPWTQYF. DNA of the CDR3: TGTGCCAGCAGCCTAGCGGGAGGGCCGTGGACGCAGTATTTT.

The genes are TRBV7-2 and TRBJ2-7; D not certain. The V gene lost 1 base and the J gene lost 3 bases, with 19 bases spanning the gap. CDR3 length: 17 residues. CDR1 and CDR2 (germline): SGHTA, FQGNSA. CDR3 nucleotides: TGTGCCAGCAGCTTAGTGGGTGGAAGGGCCCTCAACTACGAGCAGTACTTC. Translating it yields CASSLVGGRALNYEQYF. The full variable domain, its missing parts supplied by reference TRBV7-2 and TRBJ2-7, is GAGVSQSPSNKVTEKGKDVELRCDPISGHTALYWYRQSLGQGLEFLIYFQGNSAPDKSGLPSDRFSAERTGGSVSTLTIQRTQQEDSAVYLCASSLVGGRALNYEQYFGPGTRLTVT.

The chain is built from TRBV28 and TRBJ1-3; D gene uncertain. Germline V gene lookup returns CDR1 MDHEN and CDR2 SYDVKM. V was cut by 2 bases and J by 0 bases, with 11 bases left in between. CDR3 length equals 16 residues. CDR3 residues: CASSLPITLSGNTIYF. The CDR3 bases are TGTGCCAGCAGTTTACCCATAACTCTCTCTGGAAACACCATATATTTT. Based on the CDR3 plus reference TRBV28 and TRBJ1-3, the full variable domain is DVKVTQSSRYLVKRTGEKVFLECVQDMDHENMFWYRQDPGLGLRLIYFSYDVKMKEKGDIPEGYSVSREKKERFSLILESASTNQTSMYLCASSLPITLSGNTIYFGEGSWLTVV.

This chain uses TRBV7-2 with TRBJ2-5, with D perhaps matching TRBD2 (5 bases). CDR3 length: 12 amino acids. CDR1 and CDR2 from the germline V gene are SGHTA and FQGNSA. The V and J ends lost 6 bases and 9 bases respectively, with 14 bases between them. CDR3 sequence (DNA): TGTGCCAGCAGGCGGGCTTACGGGGCCCAGTACTTC. Encoded protein: CASRRAYGAQYF.

The chain couples TRBV7-9 to TRBJ2-5; D not resolved. Matching the DNA end better, TRBJ2-7 makes the J call doubtful. The CDR3 is made up of 14 amino acids. Looked up from germline, CDR1 is SEHNR and CDR2 is FQNEAQ (reference sequence). CDR3 nucleotide sequence: TGTGCCGTCACCTTTCATGGGATTCCCTACGAGCAGTACTTC. This gives the protein CAVTFHGIPYEQYF.

In this sample, this clonotype turned up a few times. The rearrangement uses TRBV5-1 and TRBJ2-4, with D unresolved. V lost 5 bases and J lost 0, with 18 bases in between. The CDR3 is 17 amino acids. Germline V gives CDR1 SGHRS, CDR2 YFSETQ. CDR3 in amino acids: CASSGEGRLLAKNIQYF. CDR3 nucleotides: TGCGCCAGCAGTGGTGAAGGCAGATTATTAGCCAAAAACATTCAGTACTTC.

This clonotype came up a few times. The rearrangement joins TRBV9 to TRBJ1-2, with 12 bases aligning to TRBD1. Per the germline V gene, CDR1 is SGDLS and CDR2 is YYNGEE. The CDR3 has 17 residues. V gave up 4 bases and J gave up 6 bases; unmatched junction bases: 13. In nucleotides, the CDR3 is TGTGCCAGCAGCAACCCGGGACAGGGGGCGGAGTGGGATGGCTACACCTTC. Protein: CASSNPGQGAEWDGYTF.

This clonotype was detected a few times. V is TRBV9 and J is TRBJ1-2; tentatively, D is TRBD1 (6 bases). Per germline, CDR1 SGDLS and CDR2 YYNGEE. CDR3 length equals 16 residues. V was cut by 1 base and J by 7 bases, with 20 bases left in between. CDR3 sequence: CASSVSLATGNVGYTF. In DNA form, the CDR3 reads TGTGCCAGCAGCGTAAGTTTAGCAACAGGGAATGTTGGCTACACCTTC. The variable domain in full, completed from reference TRBV9 and TRBJ1-2, reads DSGVTQTPKHLITATGQRVTLRCSPRSGDLSVYWYQQSLDQGLQFLIQYYNGEERAKGNILERFSAQQFPDLHSELNLSSLELGDSALYFCASSVSLATGNVGYTFGSGTRLTVV.

This clonotype was counted only a few times. This chain joins TRBV28 and TRBJ1-2; 10 bases match TRBD1. The CDR3 consists of 15 residues. J lost 7 bases, V lost 5 bases, and 10 bases had no gene match. CDR1 is MDHEN and CDR2 is SYDVKM in the germline V gene. Here the CDR3 reads CASSPRDRGLSGYTF. DNA for the CDR3: TGTGCCAGCAGTCCGAGGGACAGGGGCCTATCTGGCTACACCTTC.

This clonotype occurred a few times. The chain carries TRBV12-3 or TRBV12-4 and TRBJ2-5; D not resolved. The CDR3 length is 15 residues. The ends were cut back, 6 bases at V and 5 bases at J, with 19 bases in the middle. CDR3 DNA: TGTGCCAGCAGCTCCGCGGCAGGCCCACGGGAGACCCAGTACTTC. Translated, it gives CASSSAAGPRETQYF.